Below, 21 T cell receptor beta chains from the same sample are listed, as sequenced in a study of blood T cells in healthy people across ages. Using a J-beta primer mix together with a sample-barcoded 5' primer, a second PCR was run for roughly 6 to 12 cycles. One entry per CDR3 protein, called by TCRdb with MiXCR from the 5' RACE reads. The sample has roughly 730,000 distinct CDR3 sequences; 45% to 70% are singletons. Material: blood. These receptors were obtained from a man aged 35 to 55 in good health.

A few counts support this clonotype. CDR3 in amino acids: CASSWAGGRRETQYF. CDR3 in DNA: TGTGCCAGCAGTTGGGCGGGAGGAAGACGGGAGACCCAGTACTTC. V and J are TRBV27 and TRBJ2-5, with 8 bases lining up with TRBD2. The CDR3 is made up of 15 amino acids. The germline gives CDR1 MNHEY, CDR2 SMNVEV (reference sequence). The V segment lost 4 bases and the J segment 5 bases; nucleotides outside the gene matches: 9.

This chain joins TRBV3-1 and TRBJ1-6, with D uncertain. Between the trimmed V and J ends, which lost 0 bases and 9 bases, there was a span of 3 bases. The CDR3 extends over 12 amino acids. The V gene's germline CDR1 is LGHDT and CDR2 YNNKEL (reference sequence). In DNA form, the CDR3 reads TGTGCCAGCAGCCAAGAAGGTTCACCCCTCCACTTT. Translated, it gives CASSQEGSPLHF.

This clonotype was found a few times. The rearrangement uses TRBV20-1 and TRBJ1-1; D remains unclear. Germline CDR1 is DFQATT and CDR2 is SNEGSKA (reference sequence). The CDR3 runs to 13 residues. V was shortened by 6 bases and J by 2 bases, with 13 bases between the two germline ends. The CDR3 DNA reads TGCAGTGCCTCCCAGTCGGTAAACACTGAAGCTTTCTTT. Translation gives CSASQSVNTEAFF.

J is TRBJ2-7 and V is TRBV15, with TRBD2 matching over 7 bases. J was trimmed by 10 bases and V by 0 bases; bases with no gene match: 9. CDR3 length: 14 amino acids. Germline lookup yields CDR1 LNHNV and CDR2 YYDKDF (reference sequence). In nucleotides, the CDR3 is TGTGCCACCAGCAGAGATCCGGTACTAGCGACTCAGTACTTC. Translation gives CATSRDPVLATQYF. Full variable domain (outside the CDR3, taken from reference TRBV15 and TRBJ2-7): DAMVIQNPRYQVTQFGKPVTLSCSQTLNHNVMYWYQQKSSQAPKLLFHYYDKDFNNEADTPDNFQSRRPNTSFCFLDIRSPGLGDTAMYLCATSRDPVLATQYFGPGTRLTVT.

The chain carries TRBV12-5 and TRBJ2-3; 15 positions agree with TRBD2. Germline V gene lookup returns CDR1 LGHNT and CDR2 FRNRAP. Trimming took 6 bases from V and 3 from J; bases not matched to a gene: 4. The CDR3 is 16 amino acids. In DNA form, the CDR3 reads TGTGCTAGTGGGGAGGGACTAGCGGGGGGAACAGATACGCAGTATTTT. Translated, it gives CASGEGLAGGTDTQYF.

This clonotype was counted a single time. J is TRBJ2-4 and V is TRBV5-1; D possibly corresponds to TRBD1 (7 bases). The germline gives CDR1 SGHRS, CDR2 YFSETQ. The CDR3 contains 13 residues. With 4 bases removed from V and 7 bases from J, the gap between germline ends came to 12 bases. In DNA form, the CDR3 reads TGCGCCAGCAGCACGGCAGGGGGGAACATTCAGTACTTC. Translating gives CASSTAGGNIQYF.

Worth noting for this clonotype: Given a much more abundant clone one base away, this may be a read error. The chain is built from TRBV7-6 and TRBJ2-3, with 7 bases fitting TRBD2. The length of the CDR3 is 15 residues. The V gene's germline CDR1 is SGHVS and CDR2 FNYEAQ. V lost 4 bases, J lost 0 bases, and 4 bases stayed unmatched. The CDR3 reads CASSSRGVSTDTQYF. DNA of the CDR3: TGTGCCAGCAGCTCCCGGGGGGTTAGCACAGATACGCAGTATTTT.

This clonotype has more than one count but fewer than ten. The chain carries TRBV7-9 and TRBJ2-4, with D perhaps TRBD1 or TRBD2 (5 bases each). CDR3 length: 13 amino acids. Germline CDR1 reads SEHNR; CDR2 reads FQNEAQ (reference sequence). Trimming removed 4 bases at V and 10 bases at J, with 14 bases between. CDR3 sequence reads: CASSSTGTIIQYF. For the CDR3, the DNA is TGTGCCAGCAGCTCCACCGGGACGATAATTCAGTACTTC.

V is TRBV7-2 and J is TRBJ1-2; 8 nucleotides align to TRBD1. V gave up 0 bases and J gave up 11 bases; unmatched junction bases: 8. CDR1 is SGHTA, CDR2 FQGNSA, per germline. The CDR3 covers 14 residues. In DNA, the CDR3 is TGTGCCAGCAGCTTAGCAGCAGGGGGCGCGGAATACACCTTC. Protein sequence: CASSLAAGGAEYTF.

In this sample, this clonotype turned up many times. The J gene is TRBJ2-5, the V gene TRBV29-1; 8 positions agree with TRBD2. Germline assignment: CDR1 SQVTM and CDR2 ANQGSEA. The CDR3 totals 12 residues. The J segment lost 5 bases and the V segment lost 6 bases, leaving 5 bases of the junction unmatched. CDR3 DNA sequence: TGCAGCGTGGGACTAGTTTCCGAGACCCAGTACTTC. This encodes CSVGLVSETQYF.

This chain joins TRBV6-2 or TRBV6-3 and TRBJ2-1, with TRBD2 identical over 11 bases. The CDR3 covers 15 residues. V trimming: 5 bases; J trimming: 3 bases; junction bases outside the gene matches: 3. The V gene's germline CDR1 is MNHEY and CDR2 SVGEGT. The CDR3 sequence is CASSPLAGVYNEQFF. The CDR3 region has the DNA TGTGCCAGCAGTCCACTAGCGGGAGTCTACAATGAGCAGTTCTTC.

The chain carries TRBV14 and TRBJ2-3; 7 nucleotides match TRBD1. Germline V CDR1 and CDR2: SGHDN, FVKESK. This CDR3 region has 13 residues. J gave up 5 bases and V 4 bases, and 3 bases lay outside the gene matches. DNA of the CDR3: TGTGCCAGCAGCCCCGACAGGGAAGATACGCAGTATTTT. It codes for CASSPDREDTQYF.

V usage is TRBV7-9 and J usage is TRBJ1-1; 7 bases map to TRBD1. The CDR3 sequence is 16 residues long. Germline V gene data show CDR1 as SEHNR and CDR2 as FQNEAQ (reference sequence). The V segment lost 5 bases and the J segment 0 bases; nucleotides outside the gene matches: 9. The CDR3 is CASSDSNRGMNTEAFF. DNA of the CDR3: TGTGCCAGCAGCGACAGTAACAGGGGCATGAACACTGAAGCTTTCTTT.

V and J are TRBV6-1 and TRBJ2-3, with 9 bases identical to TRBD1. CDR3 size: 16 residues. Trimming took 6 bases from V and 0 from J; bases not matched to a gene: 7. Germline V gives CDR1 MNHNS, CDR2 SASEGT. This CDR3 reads CASRMGTGRSTDTQYF. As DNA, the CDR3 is TGTGCCAGCAGAATGGGGACAGGGAGGAGCACAGATACGCAGTATTTT.

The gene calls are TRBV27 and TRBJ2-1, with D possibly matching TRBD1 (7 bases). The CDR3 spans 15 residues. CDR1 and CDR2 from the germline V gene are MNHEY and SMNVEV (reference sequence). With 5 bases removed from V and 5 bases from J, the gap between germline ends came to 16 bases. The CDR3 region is CASSPSRGAHNEQFF. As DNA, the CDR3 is TGTGCCAGCAGTCCTAGCAGGGGGGCCCACAATGAGCAGTTCTTC.

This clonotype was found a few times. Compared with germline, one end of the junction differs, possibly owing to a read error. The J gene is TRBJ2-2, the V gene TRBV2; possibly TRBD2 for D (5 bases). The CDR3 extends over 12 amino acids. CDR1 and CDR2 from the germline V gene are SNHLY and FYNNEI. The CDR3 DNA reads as TGTGCCAGTAGTGAACGAGGGAGGGAGCTGTTTTTT. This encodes CASSERGRELFF.

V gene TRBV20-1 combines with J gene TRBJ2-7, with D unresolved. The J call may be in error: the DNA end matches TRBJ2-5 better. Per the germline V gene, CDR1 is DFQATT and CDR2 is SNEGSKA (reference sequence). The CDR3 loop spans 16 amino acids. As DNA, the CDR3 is TGCAGTGCCCGCGAGCCGACCGGAATTTCTAAAGAGACCCAGTACTTC. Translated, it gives CSAREPTGISKETQYF.

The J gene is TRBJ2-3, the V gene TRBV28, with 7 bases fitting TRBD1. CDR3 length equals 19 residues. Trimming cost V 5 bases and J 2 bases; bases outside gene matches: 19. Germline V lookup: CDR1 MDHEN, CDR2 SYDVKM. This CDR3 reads CASSPGTVLSGPLTDTQYF. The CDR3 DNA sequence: TGTGCCAGCAGTCCCGGGACAGTGTTATCCGGGCCACTCACAGATACGCAGTATTTT.

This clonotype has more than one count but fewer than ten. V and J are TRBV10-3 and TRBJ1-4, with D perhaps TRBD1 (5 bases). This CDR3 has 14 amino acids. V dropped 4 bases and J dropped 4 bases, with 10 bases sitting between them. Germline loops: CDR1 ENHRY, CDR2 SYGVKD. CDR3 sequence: CAISALGGNEKLFF. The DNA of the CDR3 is TGTGCCATCAGTGCTCTCGGGGGTAATGAAAAACTGTTTTTT.

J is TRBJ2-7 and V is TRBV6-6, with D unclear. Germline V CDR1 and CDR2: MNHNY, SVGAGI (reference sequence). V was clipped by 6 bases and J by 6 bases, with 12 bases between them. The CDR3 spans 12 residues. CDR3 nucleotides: TGTGCCAGCAGACACCGGACCTGCGAGCAGTACTTC. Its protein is CASRHRTCEQYF.

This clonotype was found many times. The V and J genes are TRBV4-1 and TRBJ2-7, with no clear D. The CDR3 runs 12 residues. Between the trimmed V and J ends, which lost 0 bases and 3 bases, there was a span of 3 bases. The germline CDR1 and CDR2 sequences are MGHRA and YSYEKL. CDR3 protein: CASSQDFYEQYF. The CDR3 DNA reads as TGCGCCAGCAGCCAAGATTTCTACGAGCAGTACTTC.